One T cell receptor (beta chain) is described in this entry. Its antigen is currently not known. The sample holds no much larger clone one base away, and base qualities are not on file. The CDR3 has 15 amino acids, counting the end cysteine and phenylalanine. Only the CDR3 part of the read is kept: 45 bases, read in frame from the first base. The CDR1 and CDR2 encoded by the germline V gene (reference sequence) are SEHNR and FQNEAQ. The V end gives up 0 bases and the J end 4 bases, leaving 1 base in the junction not matched to a gene. In total, more than 500 healthy bone marrow donors made up the cohort. All cohort members were sampled while nominally healthy, although unrecorded immune exposures were likely present. Of the roughly 630 cohort members, roughly 290 had a positive CMV serostatus and about 360 had a negative one, while no CMV serostatus was recorded for the donor. A peripheral blood sample was provided by each donor, and peripheral blood mononuclear cells were used for TCR beta sequencing. Genomic DNA was extracted from the blood cell samples with the Qiagen DNeasy Blood Extraction Kit.

The sample comes from a study of cytomegalovirus exposure and HLA in healthy donors listed by TCRdb under 2017. In the study overall: According to an earlier analysis of several hundred of the donors, 200 million or so T cells yielded 100 million or so unique TCR beta sequences and approximately 300 Gb of sequence data. An early release that covered about 600 HLA-typed donors contained approximately 300 gigabases of sequencing data and about 84 million unique TCR sequences. Among the roughly 400 genotyped donors, approximately 76% belonged to the genetic ancestry cluster associated with self-reported Caucasian donors. The study was designed to test whether signatures of past pathogen exposure could be identified by cataloging public T cell receptors. Using immunosequencing, the study profiled T cell repertoires from 500 to 800 subjects and related those repertoires to cytomegalovirus serostatus. Along with the approximately 700-subject first cohort, a separate validation cohort of over a hundred different subjects was used. High-throughput TCR immunosequencing, statistical association of individual TCRs with disease status, and machine learning were combined to predict cytomegalovirus infection status. In a later analysis, previously published TCR beta repertoires from several hundred donors were re-analyzed and high-resolution HLA genotyping was added so that TCR occurrence patterns could be studied. The later analysis used no new phenotypic data to find candidate immune exposures, relying instead on TCR beta sequences and their occurrence across donors. An earlier analysis of 587 of the donors applied high-throughput TCR beta sequencing to assess whether each TCR beta V gene segment acted as functional or pseudogenic. Donor age, sex, ethnicity and CMV serostatus were compiled together with the repertoire data. In a later genetic analysis, genome-wide SNP genotypes for about three fifths of the 666 donors were used, and that subset was treated as a discovery cohort. All discovery cohort repertoires had been generated on a single sequencing platform. HLA typing covered class I and class II loci at four-digit resolution. The number of typed donors differed by locus: 629-630 for A, B, C, DRB1 and DQB1; approximately 530 for DQA1; some 590 for DPA1; and about 450 for DPB1. Because of strong linkage in the cohort, five DR-DQ haplotypes were treated as single units for association and clustering. Among about 400 genotyped donors of the cohort, an average of around 240,000 unique TCR beta nucleotide sequences was sequenced per donor, of which about 18% were non-productive.

Findings and caveats that apply to the study as a whole: In a later analysis, the rate of TCR association differed among HLA loci, with DRB1 alleles having the most associated TCRs and HLA-C alleles having the fewest. Three of the identified cytomegalovirus-associated TCR beta chains were confirmed in vitro to be specific for cytomegalovirus antigens. The presence/absence analyses assumed that sequencing depth was roughly uniform across donors, and that assumption may not be true. At a false discovery rate of 0.05, a later analysis linked about 17,000 TCR beta sequences to specific HLA alleles. In the study, around 150 TCR beta chains were listed as associated with cytomegalovirus. In an earlier analysis of around 600 of the donors, most TCR beta V segments were observed in productive rearrangements about 87% or about 30% of the time, broadly matching IMGT annotations. While some public TCRs were present in many individuals, most TCR sequences turned up only very rarely across donors. In a later genetic analysis, fewer N-insertions in productive TCRs were reported among donors in an Asian-associated ancestry cluster than the 666-donor mean. Some IMGT-functional V segments, including TRBV6-2 and TRBV6-3, could not be distinguished by the 87-base-pair reads and were therefore excluded. In a later analysis, most CMV-associated TCR beta chains were found to appear HLA-restricted, with HLA associations seemingly driven largely by CMV exposure. Correlated functional status among segregating V segments might be attributable to linkage disequilibrium, but an unknown experimental factor could not be ruled out. According to the authors, the approach could potentially be generalized to other disease states and immunological phenotypes. Because counts were too low, about 15 rarely observed V segments, including chromosome 9 orphons, were left out of the earlier analysis of roughly 600 of the donors. When HLA alleles, especially DR and DQ, strongly co-occurred, TCR associations were difficult to assign to individual alleles. HLA typing was unavailable for some donors at each locus, so association tests used only the typed subset. CMV serostatus was the only immune exposure information available for the cohort. According to a later analysis, parvovirus B19, influenza, CMV and Epstein-Barr virus appeared linked to several top co-occurrence clusters. A further reported finding was that TCR beta sequences accurately predicted the HLA-A and HLA-B alleles for most subjects in the first cohort. The cohort was sequenced for TCR beta chains only, and without alpha or paired-chain data the features that could be detected were limited. Compared with equally common non-associated chains, HLA-associated TCR beta chains in a later analysis were more clonally expanded and had lower generation probabilities. A cluster of highly shared sequence variants was judged likely to represent a technical artifact of the sequencing pipeline. In a later genetic analysis, a missense DCLRE1C variant was associated with V-gene and J-gene trimming of TCR beta chains, and the association was replicated in an independent cohort. Cytomegalovirus status was reported to be diagnosed by the classifier with high specificity and sensitivity in both the original and validation cohorts.

The protocol used for the library was the immunoSEQ multiplex PCR assay. A mixture of 60 forward primers for TCR Vbeta segments and 13 reverse primers for TCR Jbeta segments was used in the multiplex PCR. The CDR3 region of rearranged TCR beta genes was amplified from genomic DNA with a multiplex PCR assay. Amplified TCR beta libraries were sequenced as 87-base-pair reads on the Illumina HiSeq System. The paper's data handling went like this. A later analysis counted approximately 76 million unique TCR beta chains across the 640 or so repertoires, and 9.5 million to 11 million of these chains were shared by at least two donors. Raw reads were error-corrected and collapsed into unique sequences by a nearest-neighbor algorithm in which closely related sequences were merged to remove PCR and sequencing errors. Alignment of CDR3 sequences to IMGT reference sequences was used to assign V, D and J gene segments. For a sequence to be retained, a match of at least six nucleotides was required to both a V gene segment and a J gene segment. A rearrangement counted as productive if the CDR3 had no stop codons and remained in frame with V and J, and every other rearrangement counted as non-productive. Following IMGT convention, CDR3 was defined as the stretch from the second conserved V-encoded cysteine up to the conserved J-encoded phenylalanine. In an earlier analysis of 550 to 650 of the donors, sequences lacking an unambiguous match to a single V gene segment were excluded. In an earlier analysis of approximately 590 of the donors, a V segment was called functional when productive rearrangements were above 56.7%, and segregating when the standard deviation between donors exceeded 5%. To diagnose cytomegalovirus status from the catalog of TCR beta chain sequences, a statistical classification framework was built. In a later analysis, TCR nucleotide sequences were compared against IMGT/GENE-DB human TR gene sequences so that V and J genes could be assigned. The TCRdist pipeline was used in a later analysis to assign CDR3 sequences and most-parsimonious VDJ recombination scenarios. In a later analysis, each TCR beta chain was defined by its CDR3 amino acid sequence together with its V-gene family, and reads without a unique V-gene family were excluded. A later analysis removed several hundred highly shared, low-generation-probability nucleotide sequences to deal with suspected cross-contamination and a sequencing artifact. In a later analysis, a clonal expansion index for each public chain was calculated from normalized within-repertoire ranks of inferred template counts. In a later analysis, generation probabilities were computed using a VDJ recombination model fitted to out-of-frame rearrangements, and the results were checked against IGoR. In a later analysis, hypergeometric tests were used to score TCR-TCR, TCR-HLA and TCR-CMV co-occurrence, with a repertoire-size bias correction applied to TCR pairs. False discovery rates were estimated in a later analysis by permuting HLA or CMV assignments 20 times. In a later analysis, co-occurring TCRs were grouped using DBSCAN, with TCRdist sequence similarity added in when clustering inside HLA-allele-positive subsets. Co-occurrence clustering excluded repertoires with fewer than 30,000 or more than 120,000 public chains, plus five with anomalous nucleotide sharing. TCRdb retrieved this table from immuneACCESS and kept in-frame rearrangements only. Not all clones are present; in checked studies, unresolved V genes account for under half, and no reason is known for the remainder. V, J and clone size were drawn from that table, and D and trimming were deduced from the DNA. This sample has 200,000 or so clones in its table, and about 83% of those were observed once. About 1.2% of the sample is taken by the ten largest.

This sequence was found in a human donor in good health. The rearranged chain carries TRBV7-9 and TRBJ2-5, with TRBD1 matching 11 junction bases. The source material was PBMCs. The nucleotide sequence reads as follows: TGTGCCAGCAGCTTAGCTGGGACAGGGGGAGAGACCCAGTACTTC. Its amino acids are CASSLAGTGGETQYF.